Shown below are 13 T cell receptor beta chains from a single sample sequenced in a study of OX40 agonist ivuxolimab in advanced cancers. Sequencing used immunoSEQ multiplex PCR; TCRdb keeps in-frame clones, though not all of them. The sample contains about 31,000 clones, roughly 90% of which appear only once. Specimen: CD4+ or CD8+ T cells sorted from blood, collected in a trial of the OX40 agonist ivuxolimab. Receptor source: an adult with an advanced solid tumor such as melanoma, head and neck, liver or kidney cancer.

The chain has TRBV13 and TRBJ2-5; D call uncertain. This CDR3 has 14 residues. In germline, CDR1 is PRHDT, CDR2 FYEKMQ (reference sequence). Trimming stripped 1 base from V and 3 bases from J, with 9 bases between. CDR3 DNA: TGTGCCAGCAGCTTAGTCCATTCGGAAGAGACCCAGTACTTC. Residues: CASSLVHSEETQYF.

In its sample, this clone was seen once. The V and J genes are TRBV6-4 and TRBJ2-3; possible D gene TRBD2, 6 bases. Trimming took 0 bases from V and 6 from J, leaving 13 bases between them. Germline V CDR1 and CDR2: MRHNA, SNTAGT. This CDR3 region has 15 residues. The CDR3 DNA is TGTGCCAGCAGTGACTCCTATCTCAGCGGGGATACGCAGTATTTT. It codes for CASSDSYLSGDTQYF.

CDR3 nucleotide sequence: TGTGCCAGCAGCTTAGTGCAGGGAAGCGCCGGGGAGCTGTTTTTT. This gives the protein CASSLVQGSAGELFF. The chain has TRBV7-9 and TRBJ2-2, with D possibly matching TRBD1 (5 bases). V lost 1 base, J lost 6 bases, and 12 bases lay in between. Germline loops: CDR1 SEHNR, CDR2 FQNEAQ (reference sequence). This CDR3 has 15 amino acids.

This rearrangement joins TRBV5-6 to TRBJ2-7; TRBD1 matches at 7 bases. With 2 bases clipped from V and 4 bases from J, the junction kept 6 bases outside the gene matches. CDR3 length equals 14 residues. Germline lookup yields CDR1 SGHDT and CDR2 YYEEEE. CDR3 nucleotide sequence: TGTGCCAGCAGCTTTTGGGACAGCGTTTACGAGCAGTACTTC. It is translated as CASSFWDSVYEQYF.

V is TRBV11-2 and J is TRBJ2-2; 13 nucleotides align to TRBD2. Trimming at V came to 7 bases and at J to 0 bases, leaving 5 bases not matched to a gene. Germline values: CDR1 SGHAT, CDR2 FQNNGV. The CDR3 consists of 17 residues. The CDR3 region is CASTPLAGGANTGELFF. CDR3 nucleotides: TGTGCCAGCACCCCACTAGCGGGGGGGGCGAACACCGGGGAGCTGTTTTTT.

Written as DNA, the CDR3 is TGTGCCAGCAGTTTAGGGCGCGTTAGACAGCCCCAGCATTTT. Encoded protein: CASSLGRVRQPQHF. This chain joins TRBV28 and TRBJ1-5; D is unresolved. Trimming removed 2 bases at V and 7 bases at J, with 12 bases between. Per germline, CDR1 MDHEN and CDR2 SYDVKM. CDR3 length: 14 amino acids.

This chain links TRBV15 with TRBJ1-2; D call uncertain. With 3 bases removed from V and 2 bases from J, the gap between germline ends came to 13 bases. This CDR3 is built from 15 residues. Germline-derived CDR1 and CDR2 are LNHNV and YYDKDF (reference sequence). The CDR3 coding sequence is TGTGCCACCAGCAGCGGTGGAGGTCAAAACTATGGCTACACCTTC. It specifies CATSSGGGQNYGYTF.

This chain joins TRBV6-1 and TRBJ2-3, with a possible D match to TRBD1 (5 bases). The CDR3 is 15 amino acids. CDR1 MNHNS and CDR2 SASEGT come from the germline V gene. V lost 4 bases and J 2 bases, leaving 13 bases between the germline ends. The DNA for the CDR3 is TGTGCCAGCAGTGGGGGCCTCCTTGTCACAGATACGCAGTATTTT. It codes for CASSGGLLVTDTQYF.

CDR3 sequence (DNA): TGTGCCAGCAGCCTACATCAAGCGGGGGGGTCCACCGGGGAGCTGTTTTTT. It yields the protein CASSLHQAGGSTGELFF. The V and J genes are TRBV11-2 and TRBJ2-2, with TRBD2 identical over 10 bases. Germline CDR1 SGHAT, CDR2 FQNNGV. This CDR3 contains 17 residues. V trimming: 5 bases; J trimming: 4 bases; junction bases outside the gene matches: 10.

The genes are TRBV6-6 and TRBJ2-1; a weak D match, TRBD1 (6 bases). The CDR3 is 16 residues long. The germline gives CDR1 MNHNY, CDR2 SVGAGI (reference sequence). V dropped 5 bases and J dropped 6 bases, with 20 bases sitting between them. In nucleotides, the CDR3 is TGTGCCAGCAGTCGAGGACAGCAATCCACACGCAATGAGCAGTTCTTC. Translated, it gives CASSRGQQSTRNEQFF.

The chain couples TRBV13 to TRBJ2-1, with D perhaps matching TRBD2 (6 bases). The CDR3 is 18 residues long. V was cut by 5 bases and J by 1 base, with 21 bases left in between. Germline V gene sequence: CDR1 PRHDT, CDR2 FYEKMQ (reference sequence). CDR3 in amino acids: CASSQTDYTPGSYNEQFF. The DNA for the CDR3 is TGTGCCAGCAGCCAGACGGACTACACCCCGGGATCCTACAATGAGCAGTTCTTC.

The chain combines TRBV6-5 with TRBJ2-3, with D tentatively TRBD2 (6 bases). This CDR3 spans 16 amino acids. The germline gives CDR1 MNHEY, CDR2 SVGAGI. Trimming took off 0 bases at V and 7 bases at J, with 17 bases between the two ends. The CDR3 region has the DNA TGTGCCAGCAGTTACTCAATGGATGGGGGGTTGAATACGCAGTATTTT. This encodes CASSYSMDGGLNTQYF.

This chain joins TRBV2 and TRBJ2-3; the D gene is possibly TRBD1 (5 bases). Germline values: CDR1 SNHLY, CDR2 FYNNEI. Between the trimmed V and J ends, which lost 9 bases and 2 bases, there was a span of 9 bases. The CDR3 is made up of 12 amino acids. In DNA form, the CDR3 reads TGTGCCAGGCATGGGGCCACAGATACGCAGTATTTT. Protein sequence: CARHGATDTQYF.